This TCR beta chain came from a study of T cells expressing NK-cell markers. Study-wide points: Once again these clonotypes came out on top in the CD3+CD56-NKG2C+ fraction of several donors.

Germline assignment: CDR1 MGHRA and CDR2 YSYEKL. The length of the CDR3 is 14 residues. On this clonotype itself: Its target is unknown.

TCRdb re-analyzed the 5' RACE reads; it lists each CDR3 protein once, without DNA. The listing contains fewer than 550,000 distinct CDR3 sequences. Sequencing used blood T cells: a sorted CD56 or NKG2C T cell subset, CD4+ or CD8+ T cells, or bulk PBMC T cells (not recorded which). The chain has TRBV4-1 and TRBJ2-1; the D gene TCRdb calls, TRBD2, cannot be checked with no DNA. The clonotype was recovered from a woman aged 50 to 65 in good health. The CDR3 loop is CASSIRSGYNEQFF.